Detailed here is one T cell receptor (beta chain). No antigen is known for it. These data belong to a study of Ad26.COV2.S vaccination and SARS-CoV-2 variants. Looking at the study overall: In the study, Ad26.COV2.S was injected intramuscularly once, or twice 56 days apart. Points from the study as a whole: Measurement of non-spike TCR breadth gave similar results in vaccine and placebo recipients. It is possible that the TCR breadth and depth analyses underestimated the total T cell responses.

Stated treatment: some 20 received Ad26.COV2.S at low or high dose, single or two shots; a few received placebo; per-sample allocation not given. The samples date from day 63 after the first vaccine or placebo injection. The vaccine delivered Wuhan-strain SARS-CoV-2 spike through an Ad26 vector. Germline CDR1 SEHNR, CDR2 FQNEAQ (reference sequence). V was shortened by 3 bases and J by 4 bases, with 21 bases between the two germline ends. The CDR3 extends over 17 amino acids. The assay was immunoSEQ multiplex PCR, and TCRdb's table has in-frame clones only and misses some. The sample shows roughly 300,000 clones, 88% of them seen only once.

The clonotype was recovered from a person aged 18-65 years who received the Ad26.COV2.S COVID-19 vaccine or a placebo. Material: peripheral blood, obtained in a trial of Ad26.COV2.S vaccine versus placebo. The rearrangement links TRBV7-9 to TRBJ1-2, with D tentatively TRBD1 (5 bases). The CDR3 sequence: CASSLKTMAGPIYGYTF. The DNA for the CDR3 is TGTGCCAGCAGCTTGAAAACCATGGCAGGGCCAATCTATGGCTACACCTTC.